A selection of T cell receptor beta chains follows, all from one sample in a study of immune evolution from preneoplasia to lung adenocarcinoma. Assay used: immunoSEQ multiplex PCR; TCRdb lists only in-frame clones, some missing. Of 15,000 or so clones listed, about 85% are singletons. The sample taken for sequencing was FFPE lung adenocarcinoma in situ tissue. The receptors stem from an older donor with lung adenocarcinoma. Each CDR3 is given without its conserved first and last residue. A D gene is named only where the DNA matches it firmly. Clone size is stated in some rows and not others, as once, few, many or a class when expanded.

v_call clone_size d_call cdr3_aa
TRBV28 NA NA ASSLAGRRSDEQY
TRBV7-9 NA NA ASSERGGPTQYEQY
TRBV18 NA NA ASSRGGSGNTIY
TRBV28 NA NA ASSFGWAPRQPQH
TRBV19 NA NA ASSIWGTSEAF
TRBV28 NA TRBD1 ASPPSGTGTNTEAF
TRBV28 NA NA ASSPPQGRGHTEAF
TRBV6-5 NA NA ASTSLSYEQY
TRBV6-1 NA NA ASSPSPERGNTIY
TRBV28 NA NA ASRDRNYGYT
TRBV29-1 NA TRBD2 SVASGGPYNTGELF
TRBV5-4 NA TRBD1 ASSRDRTSTDTQY
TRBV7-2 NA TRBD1 ASSLPQDRVGIQY
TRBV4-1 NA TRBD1 ATRGQGAYGYT
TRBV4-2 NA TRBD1 ASSLRDSNYGYT
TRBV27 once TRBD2 APRGLAVYGLSYNEQF
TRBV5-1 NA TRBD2 ASTLSSGREETQY